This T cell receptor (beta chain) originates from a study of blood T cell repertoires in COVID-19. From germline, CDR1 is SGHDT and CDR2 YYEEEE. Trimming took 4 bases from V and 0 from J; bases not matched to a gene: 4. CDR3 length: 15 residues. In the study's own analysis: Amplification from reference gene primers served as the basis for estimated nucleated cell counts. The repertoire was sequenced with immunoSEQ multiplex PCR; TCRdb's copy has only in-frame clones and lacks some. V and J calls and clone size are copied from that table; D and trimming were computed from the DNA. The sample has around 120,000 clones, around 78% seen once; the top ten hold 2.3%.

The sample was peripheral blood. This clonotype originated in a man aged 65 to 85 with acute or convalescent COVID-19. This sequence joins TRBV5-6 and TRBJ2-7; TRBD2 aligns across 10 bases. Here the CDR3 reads CASSLLAGPSYEQYF. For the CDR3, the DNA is TGTGCCAGCAGCCTACTAGCGGGGCCCTCCTACGAGCAGTACTTC.